Each of the 12 T cell receptor beta chains below was sequenced from the same sample in a study of shared T cell receptors in the human thymus. Sequencing used immunoSEQ multiplex PCR; TCRdb keeps in-frame clones, though not all of them. The sample holds some 760,000 clones, 70% to 90% seen once. These same records also appear under a second study, on human thymus T cells.

The sample consisted of thymocytes. These receptors all stem from a girl in the first two years of life with a congenital heart defect.

Written as DNA, the CDR3 is TGTGCCAGTAGTATAGGTTTGTTCCCGGGGGGTTCCTCTGGGGCCAACGTCCTGACTTTC. This gives the protein CASSIGLFPGGSSGANVLTF. The chain employs TRBV19 and TRBJ2-6; TRBD2 agrees at 7 bases. Germline lookup yields CDR1 LNHDA and CDR2 SQIVND (reference sequence). The CDR3 has 20 residues. Trimming removed 1 base from V and 0 bases from J; junction bases left unmatched: 12.

A note on this clone: Other DNA sequences in the sample encode the same CDR3. The chain has TRBV11-2 and TRBJ1-6; D is possibly TRBD1 (5 bases). This CDR3 has 15 residues. V was pared by 5 bases and J by 4 bases, with 12 bases between. From germline, CDR1 is SGHAT and CDR2 FQNNGV. The CDR3 nucleotides read TGTGCCAGCAGCAGGTACAGACAGTATAATTCACCCCTCCACTTT. It is translated as CASSRYRQYNSPLHF.

The chain combines TRBV4-3 with TRBJ2-3, with TRBD2 matching over 9 bases. The V and J ends lost 1 base and 3 bases, in that order; junction bases with no gene match: 17. The CDR3 extends over 20 amino acids. Germline CDR1 LGHNA, CDR2 YSLEER. The CDR3 bases are TGCGCCAGCAGCCAAGGGTCCTGGGCGGGGGGGCCGATTCTTACAGATACGCAGTATTTT. The encoded protein is CASSQGSWAGGPILTDTQYF.

The genes are TRBV7-2 and TRBJ2-1; TRBD2 aligns across 7 bases. The CDR3 runs to 17 residues. V was clipped by 3 bases and J by 0 bases; unmatched bases: 8. The V gene's germline CDR1 is SGHTA and CDR2 FQGNSA. As DNA, the CDR3 is TGTGCCAGCAGCTTTAGCGGGTGGCCTAGCTCCTACAATGAGCAGTTCTTC. Encoded protein: CASSFSGWPSSYNEQFF.

The chain employs TRBV27 and TRBJ2-7, with D possibly matching TRBD1 (6 bases). The CDR3 sequence is 12 residues long. V was shortened by 6 bases and J by 3 bases, with 9 bases between the two germline ends. Germline V gene sequence: CDR1 MNHEY, CDR2 SMNVEV (reference sequence). The CDR3 coding sequence is TGTGCCAGCAGCAAAGGGGGCTACGAGCAGTACTTC. This translates into CASSKGGYEQYF.

The chain couples TRBV9 to TRBJ2-7; D is possibly TRBD2 (7 bases). Germline lookup yields CDR1 SGDLS and CDR2 YYNGEE. V was clipped by 0 bases and J by 5 bases, with 12 bases between them. The CDR3 sequence is 14 residues long. CDR3 nucleotide sequence: TGTGCCAGCAGCGTAGTGGCGGGGGCGGACGAGCAGTACTTC. Its translation: CASSVVAGADEQYF.

This chain joins TRBV5-1 and TRBJ2-7, with 8 bases identical to TRBD2. In germline, CDR1 is SGHRS, CDR2 YFSETQ. The CDR3 is 19 amino acids. The ends lost 4 bases at V and 0 bases at J; junction bases unmatched: 18. The CDR3 bases are TGCGCCAGCAGCGCCGTCGGGGGTTCCACTAGCGGTAGCTCCTACGAGCAGTACTTC. It encodes CASSAVGGSTSGSSYEQYF.

The chain couples TRBV29-1 to TRBJ2-7; 8 bases agree with TRBD2. There are 14 residues in the CDR3. The germline V gene encodes CDR1 SQVTM and CDR2 ANQGSEA. V lost 7 bases to trimming and J lost 4 bases; unmatched junction nucleotides: 12. This CDR3 is CSAGNGGAWYEQYF. CDR3 sequence (DNA): TGCAGCGCCGGGAACGGGGGGGCTTGGTACGAGCAGTACTTC.

This chain uses TRBV7-9 with TRBJ1-5; no definite D call. This CDR3 comprises 13 residues. CDR1 and CDR2 from the germline V gene are SEHNR and FQNEAQ (reference sequence). V was shortened by 2 bases and J by 4 bases, with 6 bases between the two germline ends. Here the CDR3 reads CASSLSGNQPQHF. CDR3 bases: TGTGCCAGCAGCTTAAGCGGGAATCAGCCCCAGCATTTT.

V usage is TRBV28 and J usage is TRBJ2-1; 8 bases are a match to TRBD2. CDR3 size: 15 residues. V was pared by 5 bases and J by 15 bases, with 18 bases of the junction left unmatched. Germline lookup yields CDR1 MDHEN and CDR2 SYDVKM. The DNA of the CDR3 is TGTGCCAGCAGTCCAAATGACCGTAGCGGGGACCCGGGGTTCTTC. It translates to CASSPNDRSGDPGFF.

The rearrangement joins TRBV6-1 to TRBJ1-1; D possibly corresponds to TRBD1 (6 bases). The V end lost 6 bases, the J end lost 0 bases, and 23 bases lay between the germline ends. The V gene's germline CDR1 is MNHNS and CDR2 SASEGT. The CDR3 extends over 18 amino acids. CDR3 coding DNA: TGTGCCAGCAGAGAAAATAGGGGGTTCCCGATCATGAACACTGAAGCTTTCTTT. This sequence encodes CASRENRGFPIMNTEAFF.

The J gene is TRBJ2-7, the V gene TRBV2, with 8 bases that match TRBD2. After removal of 6 bases from V and 0 bases from J, the junction contained 16 bases not matched to a gene. The germline CDR1 and CDR2 sequences are SNHLY and FYNNEI. This CDR3 has 18 residues. CDR3 coding DNA: TGTGCCAGCAGGGGGCCCCCGCCCGCCGGGACTAGCTCCTACGAGCAGTACTTC. It encodes CASRGPPPAGTSSYEQYF.